The 32 T cell receptor beta chains below come from one sample, sequenced in a study of blood T cell repertoires in COVID-19. Only in-frame clones appear in the TCRdb table, and some are missing; sequencing was by immunoSEQ multiplex PCR. This sample has approximately 150,000 clones, with around 84% found just once. Sequenced: PBMCs or T cells enriched from blood (not recorded which). These receptors originate from a man aged 35-49 years who had recovered from COVID-19.

V and J are TRBV4-2 and TRBJ2-4; 11 bases agree with TRBD2. CDR1 LGHNA and CDR2 YNFKEQ come from the germline V gene. After removal of 1 base from V and 1 base from J, the junction contained 15 bases not matched to a gene. The CDR3 length is 21 residues. The CDR3 sequence: CASSQVDGSGGASVAKNIQYF. DNA of the CDR3: TGTGCCAGCAGCCAAGTAGACGGTAGCGGGGGGGCGTCGGTGGCCAAAAACATTCAGTACTTC.

The rearrangement uses TRBV19 and TRBJ1-6, with a weak D call TRBD1 (5 bases). This CDR3 region has 16 residues. V lost 5 bases and J 5 bases, leaving 16 bases between the germline ends. From germline, CDR1 is LNHDA and CDR2 SQIVND (reference sequence). The CDR3, as DNA: TGTGCCAGTAGTCCAGGGATCCCCACGGATAATTCACCCCTCCACTTT. Amino acid sequence: CASSPGIPTDNSPLHF.

CDR3 protein: CASSPGGLAGQETQYF. CDR3 in DNA: TGCGCCAGCAGCCCGGGGGGACTAGCGGGCCAAGAGACCCAGTACTTC. The chain has TRBV5-1 and TRBJ2-5; TRBD2 aligns across 12 bases. The CDR3 runs to 16 residues. From germline, CDR1 is SGHRS and CDR2 YFSETQ. The trim removed 4 bases at V and 1 base at J, leaving 5 bases unmatched.

The CDR3 spells CASSQGGSYGYTF. The CDR3 DNA follows: TGTGCCAGCAGCCAGGGAGGTTCCTATGGCTACACCTTC. This rearrangement joins TRBV9 to TRBJ1-2, with D tentatively TRBD1 (5 bases). Germline V gene data show CDR1 as SGDLS and CDR2 as YYNGEE. Trimming pared 4 bases from V and 4 bases from J, leaving 11 bases between. The CDR3 has 13 amino acids.

V and J are TRBV5-1 and TRBJ1-3; no definite D call. Germline CDR1 reads SGHRS; CDR2 reads YFSETQ. The CDR3 consists of 15 residues. Trimming took off 1 base at V and 3 bases at J, with 11 bases between the two ends. Here the CDR3 DNA reads TGCGCCAGCAGCTTGTCGGCGGGATATGGAAACACCATATATTTT. It is translated as CASSLSAGYGNTIYF.

The CDR3 coding sequence is TGTGCCACCAGCAGAGATGCACAATCTAGCTCTGGAAACACCATATATTTT. This codes for CATSRDAQSSSGNTIYF. The V gene is TRBV15, the J gene TRBJ1-3; D unclear. CDR3 size: 17 residues. V was trimmed by 0 bases and J by 0 bases, leaving 12 bases between them. Germline assignment: CDR1 LNHNV and CDR2 YYDKDF (reference sequence).

Written as DNA, the CDR3 is TGTGCCAGCAGCTTCGGGACAGGGATTGGAAATGAGCAGTTCTTC. Protein: CASSFGTGIGNEQFF. This chain uses TRBV7-9 with TRBJ2-1, with 9 bases identical to TRBD1. The CDR3 has 15 amino acids. Germline-derived CDR1 and CDR2 are SEHNR and FQNEAQ (reference sequence). J lost 7 bases, V lost 3 bases, and 7 bases had no gene match.

The chain combines TRBV2 with TRBJ1-4; D might be TRBD1 (6 bases). Germline CDR1 and CDR2: SNHLY and FYNNEI. CDR3 length: 13 amino acids. V lost 6 bases to trimming and J lost 8 bases, with 13 bases between them. This CDR3 reads CASSRDNVEKLFF. CDR3 DNA: TGTGCCAGCAGCAGGGACAACGTGGAAAAACTGTTTTTT.

J is TRBJ1-2 and V is TRBV5-5; 7 bases match TRBD1. This CDR3 has 14 residues. The V gene end was trimmed by 0 bases and the J gene end by 6 bases; junction bases not matched to a gene: 5. Germline CDR1 and CDR2: SGHKS and YYEKEE (reference sequence). CDR3 amino acids: CASSLANRGDGYTF. CDR3 in DNA: TGTGCCAGCAGCTTGGCGAACAGGGGCGATGGCTACACCTTC.

The chain joins TRBV2 to TRBJ2-2; the D gene is possibly TRBD2 (5 bases). CDR1 is SNHLY and CDR2 is FYNNEI in the germline V gene. There are 14 residues in the CDR3. V shed 3 bases and J shed 3 bases, with 8 bases lying between them. The CDR3 DNA sequence: TGTGCCAGCAGTGAGGAGGTTTACACCGGGGAGCTGTTTTTT. Translated: CASSEEVYTGELFF.

This sequence joins TRBV9 and TRBJ1-2; 8 nucleotides line up with TRBD1. Losses at the gene ends were 3 bases for V and 7 bases for J; bases not matched to a gene: 8. Germline CDR1 and CDR2: SGDLS and YYNGEE. The CDR3 has 14 residues. The CDR3 nucleotides read TGTGCCAGCAGCGCTACGACAGGGGTAGGTGGCTACACCTTC. This encodes CASSATTGVGGYTF.

The rearrangement uses TRBV30 and TRBJ1-5; 9 nucleotides align to TRBD1. The V segment lost 0 bases and the J segment 7 bases; nucleotides outside the gene matches: 4. This CDR3 has 14 residues. In germline, CDR1 is GTSNPN, CDR2 SVGIG (reference sequence). The CDR3 sequence is CAWSVHRGLQPQHF. CDR3 DNA: TGTGCCTGGAGTGTACACAGGGGGCTCCAGCCCCAGCATTTT.

The V and J genes are TRBV7-3 and TRBJ1-6, with D tentatively TRBD1 (5 bases). The CDR3 runs to 14 residues. CDR1 is SGHTA and CDR2 is FQGTGA in the germline V gene. V was shortened by 4 bases and J by 8 bases, with 12 bases between the two germline ends. This chain's CDR3 is CASSSRDRDSPLHF. The CDR3 coding sequence is TGTGCCAGCAGCTCCAGGGATCGGGATTCACCCCTCCACTTT. Full variable domain (outside the CDR3, taken from reference TRBV7-3 and TRBJ1-6): GAGVSQTPSNKVTEKGKYVELRCDPISGHTALYWYRQSLGQGPEFLIYFQGTGAADDSGLPNDRFFAVRPEGSVSTLKIQRTERGDSAVYLCASSSRDRDSPLHFGNGTRLTVT.

About this clone: Other DNA sequences in the sample encode the same CDR3. The chain couples TRBV12-3 or TRBV12-4 to TRBJ1-1, with TRBD1 as a possible D gene (6 bases). This CDR3 region has 13 residues. With 6 bases removed from V and 4 bases from J, the gap between germline ends came to 12 bases. The DNA for the CDR3 is TGTGCCAGCAGCCTGGGAGGGGGCACTGAAGCTTTCTTT. It translates to CASSLGGGTEAFF.

The J gene is TRBJ1-1, the V gene TRBV27; D remains ambiguous. Looked up from germline, CDR1 is MNHEY and CDR2 is SMNVEV (reference sequence). The CDR3 extends over 13 amino acids. V was cut by 10 bases and J by 0 bases, with 12 bases left in between. The CDR3 DNA is TGTGCCACCGCGGGCAGGATGAACACTGAAGCTTTCTTT. It translates to CATAGRMNTEAFF.

This clone is a singleton in its sample. This rearrangement joins TRBV7-9 to TRBJ1-2, with D maybe TRBD1 (6 bases). V lost 4 bases, J lost 3 bases, and 12 bases lay in between. Germline V CDR1 and CDR2: SEHNR, FQNEAQ (reference sequence). The CDR3 runs to 14 residues. The chain's CDR3 is CASSSSKGDYGYTF. The CDR3 region has the DNA TGTGCCAGCAGCTCCTCTAAGGGGGACTATGGCTACACCTTC.

This clone was counted between two and nine times. V usage is TRBV6-5 and J usage is TRBJ1-2; possibly TRBD1 for D (5 bases). CDR1 is MNHEY, CDR2 SVGAGI, per germline. The CDR3 is 13 amino acids. Trimming shortened V by 6 bases and J by 7 bases, and 15 bases separated the two germline ends. CDR3 nucleotides: TGTGCCAGCAGCACGGCAGGGAGGACTGGCTACACCTTC. Its protein product is CASSTAGRTGYTF.

The chain links TRBV6-5 to TRBJ2-1, with 9 bases matching TRBD2. In germline, CDR1 is MNHEY, CDR2 SVGAGI. The junction had 6 bases not matched to a gene; V was cut back by 8 bases and J by 4 bases. The CDR3 length is 14 residues. The CDR3 sequence is CASLPSGGYNEQFF. The CDR3 nucleotides read TGTGCCAGCCTCCCCAGCGGGGGGTACAATGAGCAGTTCTTC.

The CDR3 here is CASSSGEGQPNTGELFF. The CDR3 DNA reads TGTGCCAGCAGCTCTGGGGAAGGACAACCCAACACCGGGGAGCTGTTTTTT. The chain has TRBV7-3 and TRBJ2-2, with D possibly TRBD1 on 5 matching bases. The germline CDR1 and CDR2 sequences are SGHTA and FQGTGA. This CDR3 region has 17 residues. V was shortened by 4 bases and J by 2 bases, with 17 bases between the two germline ends.

The rearrangement links TRBV9 to TRBJ2-7; TRBD1 matches 7 bases. This CDR3 is 14 amino acids long. Germline V gives CDR1 SGDLS, CDR2 YYNGEE. J gave up 0 bases and V 4 bases, and 4 bases lay outside the gene matches. The CDR3 here is CASSLGQISYEQYF. The CDR3 DNA reads as TGTGCCAGCAGCTTGGGACAGATCTCCTACGAGCAGTACTTC.

The sample holds one count of this clone. V is TRBV6-5 and J is TRBJ1-2; perhaps TRBD1 as D (5 bases). V was clipped by 6 bases and J by 4 bases, with 15 bases between them. Germline V gene sequence: CDR1 MNHEY, CDR2 SVGAGI. The CDR3 contains 14 residues. This CDR3 is CASSPRVGGYGYTF. The CDR3, as DNA: TGTGCCAGCAGCCCCAGGGTGGGGGGCTATGGCTACACCTTC.

The chain recombines TRBV18 with TRBJ2-3, with 12 bases identical to TRBD1. CDR1 KGHSH and CDR2 LQKENI come from the germline V gene. This CDR3 comprises 17 residues. J lost 0 bases, V lost 4 bases, and 5 bases had no gene match. As DNA, the CDR3 is TGTGCCAGCTCACGATTGGGACAGGGGGCTAGCACAGATACGCAGTATTTT. Residues: CASSRLGQGASTDTQYF.

The chain carries TRBV7-9 and TRBJ2-5; 8 positions agree with TRBD1. The V gene's germline CDR1 is SEHNR and CDR2 FQNEAQ (reference sequence). The V segment lost 5 bases and the J segment 2 bases; nucleotides outside the gene matches: 4. CDR3 length: 14 amino acids. The CDR3 is CASSEDRGQETQYF. The DNA for the CDR3 is TGTGCCAGCAGCGAAGACAGGGGTCAAGAGACCCAGTACTTC.

The chain combines TRBV7-9 with TRBJ2-1; the D gene is possibly TRBD2 (6 bases). The CDR3 totals 16 residues. The V gene's germline CDR1 is SEHNR and CDR2 FQNEAQ (reference sequence). Trimming left V 5 bases short and J 7 bases short, with 21 bases between. The CDR3 DNA follows: TGTGCCAGCAGCCACCAAGTAGACTCCGCGGGGAATGAGCAGTTCTTC. Its protein product is CASSHQVDSAGNEQFF. The variable domain in full, with the rest retrieved from reference TRBV7-9 and TRBJ2-1, is DTGVSQNPRHKITKRGQNVTFRCDPISEHNRLYWYRQTLGQGPEFLTYFQNEAQLEKSRLLSDRFSAERPKGSFSTLEIQRTEQGDSAMYLCASSHQVDSAGNEQFFGPGTRLTVL.

The chain recombines TRBV6-4 with TRBJ1-4; 8 bases are shared with TRBD1. Trimming cost V 5 bases and J 5 bases; bases outside gene matches: 7. The CDR3 runs 15 residues. CDR1 is MRHNA, CDR2 SNTAGT, per germline. DNA of the CDR3: TGTGCCAGCAGTAGGACAGGGCCTCCCAATGAAAAACTGTTTTTT. It specifies CASSRTGPPNEKLFF.

In its sample, this clone was seen a few times. The chain joins TRBV30 to TRBJ2-4, with 7 bases matching TRBD2. Germline V gives CDR1 GTSNPN, CDR2 SVGIG (reference sequence). There are 13 residues in the CDR3. After removal of 3 bases from V and 7 bases from J, the junction contained 6 bases not matched to a gene. The CDR3 protein is CAWRRPTSNIQYF. CDR3 in DNA: TGTGCCTGGAGGAGGCCGACTAGCAACATTCAGTACTTC.

The chain recombines TRBV28 with TRBJ1-2; TRBD1 is a possible D gene (6 bases). V dropped 7 bases and J dropped 8 bases, with 17 bases sitting between them. From germline, CDR1 is MDHEN and CDR2 SYDVKM. The CDR3 spans 13 residues. CDR3 nucleotide sequence: TGTGCCAGCACCCTCCCTACTGGGACAGGCTACACCTTC. It encodes CASTLPTGTGYTF.

By proportion, this clone is medium-sized. This chain links TRBV15 with TRBJ1-2, with D uncertain. From germline, CDR1 is LNHNV and CDR2 YYDKDF (reference sequence). The CDR3 loop spans 14 amino acids. V was cut by 0 bases and J by 5 bases, with 10 bases left in between. In nucleotides, the CDR3 is TGTGCCACCAGCAGAGACACGGGAACTTATGGCTACACCTTC. It yields the protein CATSRDTGTYGYTF.

The chain recombines TRBV25-1 with TRBJ2-2; TRBD1 aligns across 8 bases. Germline V CDR1 and CDR2: MGHDK, SYGVNS. The CDR3 has 16 residues. V lost 1 base, J lost 3 bases, and 4 bases stayed unmatched. The CDR3 nucleotides read TGTGCCAGCAGTGAATCAGGCAGGGGGCACACCGGGGAGCTGTTTTTT. Protein sequence: CASSESGRGHTGELFF. The entire variable domain, with the rest obtained from reference TRBV25-1 and TRBJ2-2, is as follows: EADIYQTPRYLVIGTGKKITLECSQTMGHDKMYWYQQDPGMELHLIHYSYGVNSTEKGDLSSESTVSRIRTEHFPLTLESARPSHTSQYLCASSESGRGHTGELFFGEGSRLTVL.

V gene TRBV6-6 combines with J gene TRBJ2-1; TRBD2 matches 12 bases. Germline CDR1 MNHNY, CDR2 SVGAGI (reference sequence). The CDR3 has 20 residues. The trim removed 5 bases at V and 0 bases at J, leaving 14 bases unmatched. CDR3 in DNA: TGTGCCAGCAGTCCGAACGGGCCTAGCGGGGGGGTAAGCTCCTACAATGAGCAGTTCTTC. Its translation is CASSPNGPSGGVSSYNEQFF.

The V and J genes are TRBV19 and TRBJ2-2; TRBD2 matches 8 bases. Unmatched junction bases numbered 15, after V lost 8 bases and J lost 1 base. This CDR3 spans 18 amino acids. Germline loops: CDR1 LNHDA, CDR2 SQIVND (reference sequence). The CDR3 is CASSYRGGYWENTGELFF. The CDR3 DNA follows: TGTGCCAGTTCTTATCGGGGGGGCTACTGGGAGAACACCGGGGAGCTGTTTTTT.

In DNA, the CDR3 is TGTGCCAGCAGCTTAGCGATTGGGACTTCCCCGAACACGCAGTATTTT. Amino acid sequence: CASSLAIGTSPNTQYF. The chain is built from TRBV7-6 and TRBJ2-3; tentatively, D is TRBD2 (6 bases). Germline V gene data show CDR1 as SGHVS and CDR2 as FNYEAQ. Trimming shortened V by 0 bases and J by 9 bases, and 19 bases separated the two germline ends. The CDR3 length is 16 residues.